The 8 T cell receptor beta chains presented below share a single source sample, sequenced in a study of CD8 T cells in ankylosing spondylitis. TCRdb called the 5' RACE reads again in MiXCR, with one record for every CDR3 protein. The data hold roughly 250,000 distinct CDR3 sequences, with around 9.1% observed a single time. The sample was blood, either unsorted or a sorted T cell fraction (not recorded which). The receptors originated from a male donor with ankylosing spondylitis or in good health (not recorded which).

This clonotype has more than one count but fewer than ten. The CDR3 DNA reads as TGTGCCAGCAGTTTAGCGTTGGCGGCCAATTCACCCCTCCACTTT. This encodes CASSLALAANSPLHF. The J gene is TRBJ1-6, the V gene TRBV12-3 or TRBV12-4; D ambiguous. V shed 0 bases and J shed 7 bases, with 10 bases lying between them. This CDR3 comprises 15 residues.

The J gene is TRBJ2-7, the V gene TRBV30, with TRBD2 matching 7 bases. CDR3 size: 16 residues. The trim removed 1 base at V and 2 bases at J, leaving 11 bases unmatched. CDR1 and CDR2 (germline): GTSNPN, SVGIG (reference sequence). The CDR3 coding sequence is TGTGCCTGGAGTGCCCTGACTAGCCGACGGCCCTACGAGCAGTACTTC. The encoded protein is CAWSALTSRRPYEQYF.

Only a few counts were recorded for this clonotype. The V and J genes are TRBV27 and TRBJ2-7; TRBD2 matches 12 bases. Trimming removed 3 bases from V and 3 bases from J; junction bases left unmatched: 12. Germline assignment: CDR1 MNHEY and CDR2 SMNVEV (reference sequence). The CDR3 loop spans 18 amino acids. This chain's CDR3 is CASSLVSSGGAEVYEQYF. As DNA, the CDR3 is TGTGCCAGCAGTTTGGTGTCTAGCGGGGGGGCCGAAGTCTACGAGCAGTACTTC.

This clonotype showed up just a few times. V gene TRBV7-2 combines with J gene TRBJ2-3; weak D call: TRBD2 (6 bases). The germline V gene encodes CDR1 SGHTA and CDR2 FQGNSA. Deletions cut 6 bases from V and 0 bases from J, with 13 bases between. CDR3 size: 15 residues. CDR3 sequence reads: CASSFGTLSTDTQYF. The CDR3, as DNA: TGTGCCAGCAGTTTTGGGACTCTTAGCACAGATACGCAGTATTTT.

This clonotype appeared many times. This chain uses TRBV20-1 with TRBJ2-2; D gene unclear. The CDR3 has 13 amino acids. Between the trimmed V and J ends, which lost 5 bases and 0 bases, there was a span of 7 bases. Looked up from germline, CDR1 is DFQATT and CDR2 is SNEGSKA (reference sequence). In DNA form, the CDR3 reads TGCAGTGCTGAGGCCCCGAACACCGGGGAGCTGTTTTTT. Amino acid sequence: CSAEAPNTGELFF.

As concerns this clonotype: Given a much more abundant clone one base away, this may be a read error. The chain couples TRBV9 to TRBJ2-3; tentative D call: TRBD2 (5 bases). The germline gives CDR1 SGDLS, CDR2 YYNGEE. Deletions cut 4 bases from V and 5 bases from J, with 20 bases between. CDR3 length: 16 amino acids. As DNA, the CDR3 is TGTGCCAGCAGCCCTGGGTTGGAGAGGGAGAGAGATACGCAGTATTTT. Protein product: CASSPGLERERDTQYF.

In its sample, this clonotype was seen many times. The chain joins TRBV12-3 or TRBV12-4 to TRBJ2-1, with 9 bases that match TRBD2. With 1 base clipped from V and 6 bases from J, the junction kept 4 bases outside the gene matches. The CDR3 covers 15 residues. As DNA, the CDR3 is TGTGCCAGCAGTTTAGTTAGCGGGAGCTCCAATGAGCAGTTCTTC. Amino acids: CASSLVSGSSNEQFF.

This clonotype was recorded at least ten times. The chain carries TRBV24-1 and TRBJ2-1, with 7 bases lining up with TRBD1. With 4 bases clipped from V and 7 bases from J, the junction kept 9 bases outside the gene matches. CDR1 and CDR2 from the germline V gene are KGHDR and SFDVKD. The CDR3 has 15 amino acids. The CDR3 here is CATSERDRALNEQFF. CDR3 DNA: TGTGCCACCAGTGAGCGTGACAGGGCCCTGAATGAGCAGTTCTTC.